This T cell receptor (beta chain) emerged from a study of blood T cell repertoires in COVID-19. Study in general: Spain, Italy and the United States supplied samples that represented acute and convalescent COVID-19. Sources were T cells, B-cell-depleted T cells, or PBMCs; the material itself was cDNA or gDNA.

Germline V gives CDR1 LGHDT, CDR2 YNNKEL (reference sequence). The CDR3 has 15 residues. The germline V and J ends were trimmed by 1 base and 0 bases, with 7 bases remaining between them. Original data processing: Counts of nucleated cells, estimated from reference gene primer amplification, were obtained. The protocol was immunoSEQ multiplex PCR, while the TCRdb copy is restricted to in-frame clones and leaves out a portion. V, J and clone size were drawn from that table, and D and trimming were deduced from the DNA. The data hold 150,000 to 200,000 clones, with 75% to 90% observed a single time. Sequenced: peripheral blood. V and J are TRBV3-1 (or the pseudogene TRBV3-2) and TRBJ1-5, with D uncertain. This receptor was obtained from a human donor with acute or convalescent COVID-19. The donor label of this sample is uncertain. CDR3 in amino acids: CASSQGSHSNQPQHF. The CDR3 region has the DNA TGTGCCAGCAGCCAAGGCAGTCATAGCAATCAGCCCCAGCATTTT.